What follows are 28 T cell receptor beta chains derived from one specimen sequenced in a study of T cells after yellow fever vaccination. TCRdb analysed the 5' RACE reads with MiXCR anew, one entry per CDR3 protein. The profile shows over 150,000 distinct CDR3 sequences, about 6% of them singletons. The material was CD4+ T cells sorted from PBMCs, obtained on the day of the first yellow fever vaccination. The origin of the receptors is a man younger than 35 who received the YFV17D yellow fever vaccine.

There are many counts of this clonotype. This CDR3 reads CASSLRNEAFF. The CDR3 bases are TGTGCCAGCAGCCTTCGGAATGAAGCTTTCTTT. The chain carries TRBV7-9 and TRBJ1-1; no reliable D call. V was clipped by 5 bases and J by 7 bases, with 8 bases between them. The CDR3 is 11 amino acids. Germline lookup yields CDR1 SEHNR and CDR2 FQNEAQ (reference sequence).

This clonotype was counted only a few times. The chain carries TRBV20-1 and TRBJ2-2, with 9 bases identical to TRBD2. After removal of 4 bases from V and 3 bases from J, the junction contained 6 bases not matched to a gene. There are 15 residues in the CDR3. The germline V gene encodes CDR1 DFQATT and CDR2 SNEGSKA (reference sequence). The DNA of the CDR3 is TGCAGTGCTACGGGACTAGCAACCGACACCGGGGAGCTGTTTTTT. The encoded protein is CSATGLATDTGELFF.

This clonotype occurred many times. The chain has TRBV29-1 and TRBJ2-7; D may be TRBD1 or TRBD2 (5 bases each). The CDR3 is 13 amino acids. Germline values: CDR1 SQVTM, CDR2 ANQGSEA. Trimming removed 2 bases from V and 0 bases from J, with 8 bases in between. The CDR3 DNA reads TGCAGCGTTGAAAGGGGACCCTCCTACGAGCAGTACTTC. Its translation: CSVERGPSYEQYF.

CDR3 DNA: TGCGCCAGCAGCCAAGTGGTTCCGCCCAATGAGCAGTTCTTC. Its protein is CASSQVVPPNEQFF. The gene calls are TRBV4-3 and TRBJ2-1; D is unclear. V lost 1 base and J 6 bases, leaving 10 bases between the germline ends. Germline loops: CDR1 LGHNA, CDR2 YSLEER. The CDR3 is 14 residues long.

This clonotype has just a few counts. The V call is TRBV3-1, the J call TRBJ2-7; maybe TRBD1 (6 bases). CDR1 is LGHDT, CDR2 YNNKEL, per germline (reference sequence). V lost 4 bases and J lost 2, with 15 bases in between. The CDR3 extends over 15 amino acids. CDR3 sequence reads: CASSRADSLPYEQYF. CDR3 bases: TGTGCCAGCAGCCGCGCGGACAGCTTGCCCTACGAGCAGTACTTC.

The chain couples TRBV12-3 or TRBV12-4 to TRBJ1-3; D remains ambiguous. CDR3 length: 16 amino acids. V was cut by 6 bases and J by 2 bases, with 17 bases left in between. The CDR3 here is CASSYLAPSTGNTIYF. CDR3 sequence (DNA): TGTGCCAGCAGCTACCTAGCCCCATCGACTGGAAACACCATATATTTT.

This clonotype was seen repeatedly, ten times or more. This sequence joins TRBV7-9 and TRBJ2-5; 8 nucleotides match TRBD1. With 1 base clipped from V and 2 bases from J, the junction kept 3 bases outside the gene matches. CDR1 and CDR2 (germline): SEHNR, FQNEAQ (reference sequence). The CDR3 runs to 15 residues. The CDR3 is CASSLGDRTQETQYF. The CDR3, as DNA: TGTGCCAGCAGCTTAGGGGACAGGACACAAGAGACCCAGTACTTC.

This clonotype was counted between two and nine times. This rearrangement joins TRBV5-4 to TRBJ2-1; possible D gene TRBD2, 5 bases. V dropped 3 bases and J dropped 2 bases, with 15 bases sitting between them. Germline V gives CDR1 SGHNT, CDR2 YYREEE (reference sequence). This CDR3 contains 16 residues. The CDR3: CASSSQTGNTYNEQFF. The CDR3 nucleotides are TGTGCCAGCAGCTCCCAAACCGGGAACACCTACAATGAGCAGTTCTTC.

This clonotype was observed many times. The gene calls are TRBV5-5 and TRBJ1-1, with D unclear. Germline loops: CDR1 SGHKS, CDR2 YYEKEE (reference sequence). V was clipped by 7 bases and J by 4 bases, with 14 bases between them. The CDR3 spans 13 residues. For the CDR3, the DNA is TGTGCCAGCCGCCGGGTGTCGAGCACTGAAGCTTTCTTT. Amino acids: CASRRVSSTEAFF.

This clonotype was seen at least ten times. This rearrangement joins TRBV7-2 to TRBJ2-7; D unclear. Germline CDR1 and CDR2: SGHTA and FQGNSA. The CDR3 extends over 11 amino acids. V dropped 5 bases and J dropped 0 bases, with 2 bases sitting between them. CDR3 coding DNA: TGTGCCAGCAGCCCCTCCTACGAGCAGTACTTC. Its translation is CASSPSYEQYF.

This clonotype has a handful of counts. The chain joins TRBV6-6 to TRBJ2-1; D ambiguous. This CDR3 has 12 residues. V lost 0 bases to trimming and J lost 12 bases, with 9 bases between them. Germline-derived CDR1 and CDR2 are MNHNY and SVGAGI (reference sequence). CDR3 loop: CASSYSALGQFF. CDR3 nucleotide sequence: TGTGCCAGCAGTTACTCGGCCCTGGGGCAGTTCTTC.

This clonotype was observed at least ten times. The chain employs TRBV5-1 and TRBJ2-1, with 11 bases matching TRBD2. The junction had 9 bases not matched to a gene; V was cut back by 3 bases and J by 7 bases. The CDR3 spans 16 residues. CDR1 and CDR2 from the germline V gene are SGHRS and YFSETQ. The CDR3 DNA follows: TGCGCCAGCAGCTCCTTAGCGGGGGGGAACGTAAATGAGCAGTTCTTC. This translates into CASSSLAGGNVNEQFF.

This clonotype was seen a handful of times. CDR3 sequence (DNA): TGTGCCAGCCTCCTACAGGGGAACGAGCAGTACTTC. It specifies CASLLQGNEQYF. The chain uses TRBV6-1 and TRBJ2-7; 7 bases fit TRBD1. Losses at the gene ends were 8 bases for V and 5 bases for J; bases not matched to a gene: 6. Germline CDR1 reads MNHNS; CDR2 reads SASEGT. The CDR3 is made up of 12 amino acids.

This clonotype occurred many times. The rearrangement joins TRBV11-1 to TRBJ2-1; TRBD2 matches at 8 bases. Germline trimming cut 5 bases from V and 0 bases from J; bases unmatched to any gene: 12. The CDR3 consists of 18 residues. CDR1 and CDR2 from the germline V gene are SGHAT and FQDESV (reference sequence). The CDR3 protein is CASSPNSGAKSSYNEQFF. The CDR3 nucleotides are TGTGCCAGCAGCCCGAATAGCGGGGCGAAAAGCTCCTACAATGAGCAGTTCTTC.

This clonotype was seen at least ten times. The rearrangement uses TRBV5-1 and TRBJ1-4; D gene unclear. Trimming left V 0 bases short and J 0 bases short, with 9 bases between. Germline CDR1 reads SGHRS; CDR2 reads YFSETQ. This CDR3 region has 16 residues. This CDR3 reads CASSLDGTATNEKLFF. The CDR3 DNA follows: TGCGCCAGCAGCTTGGATGGCACTGCAACTAATGAAAAACTGTTTTTT.

This clonotype was picked up many times. The rearrangement joins TRBV7-3 to TRBJ2-1, with 8 bases matching TRBD2. CDR1 is SGHTA and CDR2 is FQGTGA in the germline V gene. V shed 5 bases and J 0 bases; nucleotides not matched to a gene: 3. The length of the CDR3 is 15 residues. CDR3 coding DNA: TGTGCCAGCAGCCCCCTAGCGGGCTCCTACAATGAGCAGTTCTTC. This sequence encodes CASSPLAGSYNEQFF.

The V and J genes are TRBV5-6 and TRBJ2-7, with D possibly TRBD2 on 5 matching bases. Germline V gene data show CDR1 as SGHDT and CDR2 as YYEEEE. The V and J ends lost 1 base and 3 bases respectively, with 11 bases between them. The CDR3 has 14 amino acids. The chain's CDR3 is CASSLYPGDYEQYV. CDR3 nucleotide sequence: TGTGCCAGCAGCTTGTACCCCGGGGACTACGAGCAGTACGTC.

V usage is TRBV18 and J usage is TRBJ1-4, with 11 bases aligning to TRBD1. The CDR3 runs 17 residues. Germline V gives CDR1 KGHSH, CDR2 LQKENI. With 2 bases clipped from V and 1 base from J, the junction kept 3 bases outside the gene matches. CDR3 residues: CASSPWTGGETNEKLFF. CDR3 coding DNA: TGTGCCAGCTCACCATGGACAGGGGGCGAAACTAATGAAAAACTGTTTTTT.

This clonotype was counted a few times. The chain joins TRBV20-1 to TRBJ1-2, with no clear D. This CDR3 comprises 11 residues. The V end lost 8 bases, the J end lost 5 bases, and 12 bases lay between the germline ends. The germline V gene has CDR1 DFQATT and CDR2 SNEGSKA (reference sequence). The CDR3 DNA follows: TGCAGTATGGACGGCGGGTATGGCTACACCTTC. Its protein is CSMDGGYGYTF.

The sample holds many counts of this clonotype. CDR3 sequence: CASSLQAADTQYF. The CDR3 region has the DNA TGTGCCAGCAGTCTTCAAGCGGCGGATACGCAGTATTTT. The V gene is TRBV12-3 or TRBV12-4, the J gene TRBJ2-3, with D possibly matching TRBD2 (5 bases). The V end was cut by 5 bases, the J end by 6 bases, with 12 bases between. The CDR3 loop spans 13 amino acids.

This clonotype was picked up many times. This chain links TRBV20-1 with TRBJ1-5; tentatively, D is TRBD1 (5 bases). Germline-derived CDR1 and CDR2 are DFQATT and SNEGSKA (reference sequence). This CDR3 region has 14 residues. Trimming cost V 1 base and J 6 bases, with 13 bases left between them. CDR3 protein: CSARGFGAGQPQHF. CDR3 nucleotide sequence: TGCAGTGCTAGAGGTTTCGGGGCGGGTCAGCCCCAGCATTTT.

This clonotype was seen at least ten times. This chain joins TRBV7-2 and TRBJ2-5; no definite D call. Per germline, CDR1 SGHTA and CDR2 FQGNSA. V was clipped by 5 bases and J by 2 bases, with 15 bases between them. The CDR3 covers 15 residues. CDR3 loop: CASSRHLGSQETQYF. DNA for the CDR3: TGTGCCAGCAGCCGCCATTTGGGCAGTCAAGAGACCCAGTACTTC.

This clonotype has at least ten counts. The J gene is TRBJ1-2, the V gene TRBV10-3, with 8 bases aligning to TRBD1. Germline V CDR1 and CDR2: ENHRY, SYGVKD. The CDR3 consists of 16 residues. V was clipped by 3 bases and J by 2 bases; unmatched bases: 8. The CDR3 DNA sequence: TGTGCCATCAGTGATATACCGGGACAGGCAAACTATGGCTACACCTTC. Translating it yields CAISDIPGQANYGYTF.

For this clonotype: This clone may be a read error of a much larger clone one base away. The J gene is TRBJ2-2, the V gene TRBV4-2; possible D gene TRBD2, 6 bases. V was pared by 1 base and J by 7 bases, with 7 bases between. The CDR3 contains 13 residues. CDR1 and CDR2 from the germline V gene are LGHNA and YNFKEQ. CDR3: CASSQASVGELFF. CDR3 nucleotide sequence: TGTGCCAGCAGCCAAGCTAGCGTCGGGGAGCTGTTTTTT.

This clonotype was counted many times. V usage is TRBV4-2 and J usage is TRBJ1-4, with unresolved D. Germline V gives CDR1 LGHNA, CDR2 YNFKEQ. V lost 1 base to trimming and J lost 8 bases, with 8 bases between them. This CDR3 is 13 amino acids long. DNA of the CDR3: TGTGCCAGCAGCCAAGGGGGAAAAGAAAAACTGTTTTTT. This translates into CASSQGGKEKLFF.

Ten or more counts support this clonotype. The rearrangement joins TRBV7-8 to TRBJ2-1; D is unresolved. V dropped 2 bases and J dropped 0 bases, with 14 bases sitting between them. Per the germline V gene, CDR1 is SGHVS and CDR2 is FQNEAQ. The CDR3 consists of 17 residues. The CDR3 nucleotides read TGTGCCAGCAGCTTAATCTTTGGTGGAAGCTCCTACAATGAGCAGTTCTTC. Its translation: CASSLIFGGSSYNEQFF.

This clonotype was seen more than once but under ten times. This sequence joins TRBV6-5 and TRBJ2-5; either TRBD1 or TRBD2 may supply D (6 bases each). Per the germline V gene, CDR1 is MNHEY and CDR2 is SVGAGI. The germline V and J ends were trimmed by 4 bases and 2 bases, with 14 bases remaining between them. The CDR3 covers 15 residues. CDR3 nucleotides: TGTGCCAGCAGTTTCGTGGGGGGCAGGCAAGAGACCCAGTACTTC. It yields the protein CASSFVGGRQETQYF.

V usage is TRBV20-1 and J usage is TRBJ1-6, with D maybe TRBD1 (6 bases). The CDR3 length is 15 residues. Trimming removed 1 base at V and 5 bases at J, with 12 bases between. The germline V gene has CDR1 DFQATT and CDR2 SNEGSKA (reference sequence). DNA of the CDR3: TGCAGTGCTAGAGTAGGGGGAGGGAATAATTCACCCCTCCACTTT. Amino acid sequence: CSARVGGGNNSPLHF.